The clone carrying this T cell receptor beta chain was detected many times. Antigen unknown. V was cut by 3 bases and J by 6 bases, with 14 bases left in between. Per the germline V gene, CDR1 is SQVTM and CDR2 is ANQGSEA. This CDR3 spans 13 amino acids. A unique molecular identifier was carried by every single TCR cDNA molecule. TCRdb re-derived calls from the 5' RACE reads in MiXCR, one entry per CDR3 protein. The sample has approximately 12,000 distinct CDR3 sequences, roughly an eighth seen once. This sample is part of a study of spatial heterogeneity in lung cancer. General observations from the study: The study found ubiquitous expanded tumor TCRs in blood more at resection than follow-up.

As to time point: sample taken at primary tumor resection. Whole RNA, which was extracted from tumor, nontumor lung tissue or frozen PBMC, was sequenced without any cell sorting. V is TRBV29-1 and J is TRBJ2-5, with D possibly TRBD2 on 6 matching bases. The starting material was PBMCs, obtained at surgery. The receptor was isolated from a female donor with early-stage non-small cell lung cancer. CDR3 sequence (DNA): TGCAGCGTTGACGGCGCCGGGAGCCAGACCCAGTACTTC. Its protein product is CSVDGAGSQTQYF.